This record covers a single T cell receptor (beta chain). The germline gives CDR1 MNHNS, CDR2 SASEGT. This CDR3 is 15 amino acids long. Trimming removed 7 bases at V and 5 bases at J, with 20 bases between. Produced via immunoSEQ multiplex PCR; TCRdb's table is partial and in-frame only. This table holds over 2,000,000 clones, just over 90% found once. The data are from a study of shared clonotypes between healthy human individuals. Terminally differentiated effector memory CD45RA+ cells were excluded from the naive CD8 cells, which were CD45RO-negative and positively selected for CCR7. The clonotype originates from a young man in good health. Some clones in this sample may be carry-over from other donors' samples. The V and J genes are TRBV6-1 and TRBJ2-5; D ambiguous. Sequenced material: naive CD8+ T cells from PBMCs. The chain's CDR3 is CASNGGTRLRETQYF. DNA for the CDR3: TGTGCCAGCAACGGCGGTACCAGACTCAGGGAGACCCAGTACTTC.